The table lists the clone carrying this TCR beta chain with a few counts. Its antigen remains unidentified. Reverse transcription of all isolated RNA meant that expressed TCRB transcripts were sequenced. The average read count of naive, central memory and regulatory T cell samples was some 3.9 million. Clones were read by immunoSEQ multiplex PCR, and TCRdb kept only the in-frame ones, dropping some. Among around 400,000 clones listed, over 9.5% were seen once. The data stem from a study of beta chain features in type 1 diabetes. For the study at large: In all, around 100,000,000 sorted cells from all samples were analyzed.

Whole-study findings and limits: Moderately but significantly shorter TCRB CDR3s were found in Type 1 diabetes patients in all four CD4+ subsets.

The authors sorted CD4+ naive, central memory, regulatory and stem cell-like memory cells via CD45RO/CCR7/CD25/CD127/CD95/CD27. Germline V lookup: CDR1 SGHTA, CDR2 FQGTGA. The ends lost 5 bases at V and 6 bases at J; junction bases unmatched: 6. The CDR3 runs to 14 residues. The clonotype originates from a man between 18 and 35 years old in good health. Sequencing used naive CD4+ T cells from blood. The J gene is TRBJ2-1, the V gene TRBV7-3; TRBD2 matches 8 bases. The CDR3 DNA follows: TGTGCCAGCAGCGGCCCGGGAGGGGTCAATGAGCAGTTCTTC. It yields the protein CASSGPGGVNEQFF.